The 8 T cell receptor beta chains in this list originate from one sample, sequenced in a study of vaccination effects on CD4 cells after COVID-19. TCRdb's table, derived via immunoSEQ multiplex PCR, lists solely in-frame clones and lacks some. The repertoire holds under 80,000 clones, with about 70% as singletons. For these receptors, no antigen is known. Expansion of antigen-specific CD4+ T cells with viral peptide pools was carried out by the ViraFEST assay before sequencing. When ten to eleven days of culture had elapsed, CD4+ T cells were isolated. The sample was CD4+ T cells from PBMCs cultured with HCoV-229E spike peptides, taken before COVID-19 vaccination. These receptors all stem from a human donor who received a COVID-19 vaccine.

The chain uses TRBV5-8 and TRBJ1-1, with 9 bases identical to TRBD1. The CDR3 totals 16 residues. With 0 bases clipped from V and 4 bases from J, the junction kept 7 bases outside the gene matches. CDR1 SGHTS and CDR2 YDEGEE come from the germline V gene. CDR3 DNA sequence: TGTGCCAGCAGCTTGGCCTTAGGACAGGGGATCACTGAAGCTTTCTTT. Its translation is CASSLALGQGITEAFF.

The genes are TRBV15 and TRBJ2-3, with TRBD2 matching over 13 bases. The CDR3 contains 18 residues. Germline V CDR1 and CDR2: LNHNV, YYDKDF (reference sequence). J was trimmed by 2 bases and V by 3 bases; bases with no gene match: 8. The CDR3 bases are TGTGCCACCAGCAGGGGATTACTAGCGGGGGGGCCCACAGATACGCAGTATTTT. It encodes CATSRGLLAGGPTDTQYF.

The gene calls are TRBV6-4 and TRBJ2-7; D is possibly TRBD1 (5 bases). Germline-derived CDR1 and CDR2 are MRHNA and SNTAGT. V was pared by 9 bases and J by 3 bases, with 9 bases between. This CDR3 region has 11 residues. As DNA, the CDR3 is TGTGCCAGTGTGGGGCGCTACGAGCAGTACGTC. This encodes CASVGRYEQYV.

The chain joins TRBV5-1 to TRBJ2-2; D remains ambiguous. The CDR3 length is 13 residues. Trimming took 0 bases from V and 5 from J, leaving 5 bases between them. The germline gives CDR1 SGHRS, CDR2 YFSETQ. As DNA, the CDR3 is TGCGCCAGCAGCTTGGGCACTACCGGGGAGCTGTTTTTT. Translating it yields CASSLGTTGELFF. Full variable domain (remainder filled in from reference TRBV5-1 and TRBJ2-2): KAGVTQTPRYLIKTRGQQVTLSCSPISGHRSVSWYQQTPGQGLQFLFEYFSETQRNKGNFPGRFSGRQFSNSRSEMNVSTLELGDSALYLCASSLGTTGELFFGEGSRLTVL.

Points on this clone: In the same sample, other DNA sequences code for this CDR3. The CDR3 nucleotides are TGTGCCAGCAGCCCCAGCGGGGACGAGCAGTACGTC. This encodes CASSPSGDEQYV. This rearrangement joins TRBV7-9 to TRBJ2-7; 7 nucleotides line up with TRBD2. Trimming took 5 bases from V and 5 from J; bases not matched to a gene: 3. CDR1 is SEHNR and CDR2 is FQNEAQ in the germline V gene (reference sequence). This CDR3 spans 12 amino acids.

This clone has just one count. The chain carries TRBV6-4 and TRBJ1-6; D might be TRBD1 (5 bases). V was shortened by 0 bases and J by 7 bases, with 13 bases between the two germline ends. The V gene's germline CDR1 is MRHNA and CDR2 SNTAGT. This CDR3 region has 16 residues. Here the CDR3 DNA reads TGTGCCAGCAGTGACTCGGGGGACGTCAGGAATTCACCCCTCCACTTT. Residues: CASSDSGDVRNSPLHF.

The sample holds a few counts of this clone. The gene calls are TRBV6-1 and TRBJ1-6, with D maybe TRBD1 (5 bases). Germline V gene lookup returns CDR1 MNHNS and CDR2 SASEGT. CDR3 length: 16 residues. V was trimmed by 4 bases and J by 0 bases, leaving 10 bases between them. The CDR3 loop is CASSVAGGSYNSPLHF. CDR3 coding DNA: TGTGCCAGCAGTGTCGCGGGGGGCTCCTATAATTCACCCCTCCACTTT.

In this sample, this clone turned up a few times. The chain uses TRBV6-2 or TRBV6-3 and TRBJ2-1; TRBD2 aligns across 8 bases. The CDR3 spans 14 residues. V was pared by 5 bases and J by 0 bases, with 0 bases of the junction left unmatched. CDR1 and CDR2 (germline): MNHEY, SVGEGT. The CDR3 DNA sequence: TGTGCCAGCAGTACTAGCGGCTCCTACAATGAGCAGTTCTTC. Translated: CASSTSGSYNEQFF.